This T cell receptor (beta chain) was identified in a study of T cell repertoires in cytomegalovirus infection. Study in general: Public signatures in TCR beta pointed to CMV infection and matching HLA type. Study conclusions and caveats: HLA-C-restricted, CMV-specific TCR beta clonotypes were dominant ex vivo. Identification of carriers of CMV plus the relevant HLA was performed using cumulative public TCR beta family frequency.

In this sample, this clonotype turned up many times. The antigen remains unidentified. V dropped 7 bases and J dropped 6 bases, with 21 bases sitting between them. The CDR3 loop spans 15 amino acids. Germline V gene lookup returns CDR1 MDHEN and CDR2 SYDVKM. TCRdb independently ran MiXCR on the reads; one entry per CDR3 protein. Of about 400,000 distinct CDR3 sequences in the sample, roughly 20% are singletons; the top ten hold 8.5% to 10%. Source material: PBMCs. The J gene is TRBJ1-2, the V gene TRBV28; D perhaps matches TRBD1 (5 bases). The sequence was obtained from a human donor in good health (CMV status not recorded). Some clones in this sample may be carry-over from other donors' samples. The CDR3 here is CASTLTEDLGNGYTF. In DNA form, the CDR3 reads TGTGCCAGCACCCTGACAGAGGACCTGGGAAATGGCTACACCTTC.